This TCR beta chain is drawn from a study of cytomegalovirus exposure and HLA in healthy donors. Across the whole study: In an earlier analysis, approximately 120 million unique TCR beta sequences were found from some 200 million T cells. Study-wide points: Among TCR sequences, most were rare, though some public TCRs appeared in many donors. Within a later analysis, the majority of CMV-associated TCR beta chains appeared HLA-restricted.

The PCR contained 60 Vbeta and 13 Jbeta primers. TCRdb's copy holds only in-frame clones and misses some; the assay was immunoSEQ multiplex PCR. The sample shows roughly 160,000 clones, less than 90% of them seen only once. Remarks on this clone: Its antigen is not known.

Healthy people donating bone marrow made up the donors. Germline CDR1 SGDLS, CDR2 YYNGEE. Between the trimmed V and J ends, which lost 0 bases and 4 bases, there was a span of 13 bases. The CDR3 contains 15 residues. The sequenced sample was PBMCs. The rearrangement joins TRBV9 to TRBJ1-2, with TRBD1 as a possible D gene (6 bases). The TCR originated in a man in his thirties or forties in good health and CMV-seronegative. The CDR3 DNA reads as TGTGCCAGCAGCGTAGTAGGGGACACGGGCTATGGCTACACCTTC. Translation gives CASSVVGDTGYGYTF.